The sequence of this T cell receptor beta chain was determined in a study of blood T cell repertoires in COVID-19. Study overall: Collection of acute and convalescent COVID-19 samples took place in the United States, Italy and Spain. PBMCs, B-cell-depleted T cells, or T cells were the source of the cDNA or gDNA that made up the material.

Study processing details: Nucleated cell counts were estimated from reference gene primer amplification. Method: immunoSEQ multiplex PCR; TCRdb's copy keeps in-frame clones and lacks some. The V and J calls and the clone size are those of that table, but D and trimming were determined from the DNA. Counted here are 200,000 to 250,000 clones, about 87% occurring once; the ten biggest clones make up less than 3.5%. In Seattle, patients joined the study during active infection and were tracked longitudinally. Germline trimming cut 3 bases from V and 3 bases from J; bases unmatched to any gene: 8. The CDR3 totals 16 residues. CDR1 and CDR2 (germline): SGDLS, YYNGEE.

The sample comprised peripheral blood. The chain recombines TRBV9 with TRBJ2-7, with TRBD1 matching over 11 bases. The receptor comes from a man aged 30 to 45 with COVID-19, enrolled during active disease. In DNA, the CDR3 is TGTGCCAGCAGCGCACGAGGGACAGGGGGTTACTACGAGCAGTACTTC. The encoded protein is CASSARGTGGYYEQYF.